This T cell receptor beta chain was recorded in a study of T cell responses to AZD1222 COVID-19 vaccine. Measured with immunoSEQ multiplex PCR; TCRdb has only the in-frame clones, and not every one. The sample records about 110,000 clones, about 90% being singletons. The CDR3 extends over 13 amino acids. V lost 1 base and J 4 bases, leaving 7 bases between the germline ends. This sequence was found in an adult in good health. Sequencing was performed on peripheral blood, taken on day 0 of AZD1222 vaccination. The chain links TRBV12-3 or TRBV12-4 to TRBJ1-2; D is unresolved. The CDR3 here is CASSLVARYGYTF. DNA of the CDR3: TGTGCCAGCAGTTTAGTAGCGCGCTATGGCTACACCTTC.